The T cell receptor (beta chain) under discussion was sequenced for a study of blood T cell repertoires in COVID-19. Whole-study context: Acute and convalescent COVID-19 specimens originated in the United States, Italy and Spain. The cDNA or gDNA used as material had been derived from T cells, B-cell-depleted T cells, or PBMCs.

Per the original methods: Amplification from reference gene primers served as the basis for estimated nucleated cell counts. The protocol was immunoSEQ multiplex PCR, while the TCRdb copy is restricted to in-frame clones and leaves out a portion. V and J calls and clone size are given by that table; D and trimming were obtained from the DNA. The table has 150,000 to 160,000 clones, roughly nine tenths seen once; the top ten hold more than 2%. Unmatched junction bases numbered 12, after V lost 6 bases and J lost 7 bases. The CDR3 is made up of 14 amino acids. Germline V gene lookup returns CDR1 MNHEY and CDR2 SVGAGI.

The origin of this receptor is a woman in her seventies with acute or convalescent COVID-19. The chain combines TRBV6-5 with TRBJ2-7, with 7 positions matching TRBD1. Source material: peripheral blood. As DNA, the CDR3 is TGTGCCAGCAGCCGGACAGGCGAATACGGTGAGCAGTACTTC. Protein: CASSRTGEYGEQYF.